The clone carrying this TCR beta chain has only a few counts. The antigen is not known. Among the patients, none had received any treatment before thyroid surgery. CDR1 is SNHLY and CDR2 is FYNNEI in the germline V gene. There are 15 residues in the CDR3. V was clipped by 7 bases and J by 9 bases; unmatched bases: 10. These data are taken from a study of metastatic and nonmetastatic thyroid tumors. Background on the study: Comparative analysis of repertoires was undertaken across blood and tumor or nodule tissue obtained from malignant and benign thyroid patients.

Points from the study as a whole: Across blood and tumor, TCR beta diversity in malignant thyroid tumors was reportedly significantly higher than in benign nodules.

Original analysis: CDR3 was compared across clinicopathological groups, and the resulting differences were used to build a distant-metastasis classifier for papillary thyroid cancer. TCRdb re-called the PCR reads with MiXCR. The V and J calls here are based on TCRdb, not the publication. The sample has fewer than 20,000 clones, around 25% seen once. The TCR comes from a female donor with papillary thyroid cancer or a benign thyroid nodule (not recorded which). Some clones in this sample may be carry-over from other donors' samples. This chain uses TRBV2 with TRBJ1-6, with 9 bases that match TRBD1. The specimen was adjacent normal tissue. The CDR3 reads CASKTQGAGVSPLHF. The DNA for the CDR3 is TGTGCCAGCAAGACACAGGGGGCGGGAGTTTCACCCCTCCACTTT.